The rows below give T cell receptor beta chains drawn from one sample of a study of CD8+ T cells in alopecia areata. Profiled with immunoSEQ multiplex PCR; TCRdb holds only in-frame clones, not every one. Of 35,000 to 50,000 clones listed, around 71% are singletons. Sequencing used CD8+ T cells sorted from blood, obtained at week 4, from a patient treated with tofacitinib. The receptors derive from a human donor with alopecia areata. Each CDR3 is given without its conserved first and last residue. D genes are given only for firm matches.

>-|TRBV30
AWSVGAGYEQY
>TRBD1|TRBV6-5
ASSDGTVIYT
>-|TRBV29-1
SVGPFSSYEQY
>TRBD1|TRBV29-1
SVPGQGIYEQF
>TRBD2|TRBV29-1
SVEPEGTSGGVREQY
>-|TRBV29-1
SADSQETQY
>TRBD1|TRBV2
ASSPGTAGANSPLH
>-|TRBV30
AWRGGGEQF
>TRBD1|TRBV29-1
SVEGGTGTDTQY
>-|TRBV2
ASLTGPQETQY
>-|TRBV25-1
ASSEGGPYNSPLH
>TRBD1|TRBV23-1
ASSPTGGQGYEQY
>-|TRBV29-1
SHSTGNPNYNEQF
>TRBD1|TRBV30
ASRDRGTDTQY
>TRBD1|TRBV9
ASSVGDRGYEQY
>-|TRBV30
AWSVSGEQF
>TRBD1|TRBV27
ASSLFPLGTEDEQY
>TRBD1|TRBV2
ASSEAGTDYEQY
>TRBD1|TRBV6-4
ATQTGATDTQY
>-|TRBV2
ASIPPFNTGELF
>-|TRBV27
ASSHGEKLF
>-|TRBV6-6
ASSYSRGQTQETQY
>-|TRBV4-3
ASSQGVYNEQF
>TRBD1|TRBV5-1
ASSLFGTGGLNQPQH
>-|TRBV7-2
ASSLRWQGGGEQF
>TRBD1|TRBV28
ASSLTGGAHSPLH
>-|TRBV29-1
SVRLSGDTEAF
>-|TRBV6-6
ASSGGGVGYT
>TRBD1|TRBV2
ASSEGTGGSQETQY
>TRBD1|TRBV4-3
ASSQGTGTYEQY
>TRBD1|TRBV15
ATSSSGTGEHGYT
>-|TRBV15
ATSREAPSSGNTIY
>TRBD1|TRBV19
ASIADRGSYTGELF
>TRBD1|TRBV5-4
ASSLGTGGSYEQY
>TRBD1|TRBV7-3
ASSLTGAHQESLH
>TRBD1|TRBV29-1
SVAPGQGNTEAF
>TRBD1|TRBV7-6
ASSFGQGSYNEQF
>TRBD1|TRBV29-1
SAFGTGYSDTQY
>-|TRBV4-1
ASRSGERTEAF
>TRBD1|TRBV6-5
ASFQGDPSYNEQF
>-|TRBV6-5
ASSYSIWDNPH
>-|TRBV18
ASSEVPVRGAF
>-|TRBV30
AWSVGGLSSTDTQY
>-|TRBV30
AWSVQGQQLNTEAF
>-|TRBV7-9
ASSHYRDGTDTQY
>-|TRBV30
AWSVRSRGREAF
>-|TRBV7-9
ASRHRDANSPLH
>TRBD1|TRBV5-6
ASSSDYRGLGNTIY
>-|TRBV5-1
ASSVDTGELF
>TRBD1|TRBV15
ATSRGQQGSYNEQF